A single sample is the source of the 23 T cell receptor beta chains below, sequenced in a study of blood T cell repertoires in COVID-19. Clones were read by immunoSEQ multiplex PCR, and TCRdb kept only the in-frame ones, dropping some. The sample carries around 380,000 clones, more than 70% recorded once. What was sequenced was PBMCs or T cells enriched from blood (not recorded which). These receptors all come from a man aged 30-40 years who had recovered from COVID-19.

The chain has TRBV5-1 and TRBJ2-2; D is unclear. V lost 0 bases and J 1 base, leaving 7 bases between the germline ends. This CDR3 comprises 15 residues. Germline CDR1 SGHRS, CDR2 YFSETQ. CDR3 coding DNA: TGCGCCAGCAGCTTGGACCAGATGAACACCGGGGAGCTGTTTTTT. Its translation is CASSLDQMNTGELFF. Full variable domain (remainder filled in from reference TRBV5-1 and TRBJ2-2): KAGVTQTPRYLIKTRGQQVTLSCSPISGHRSVSWYQQTPGQGLQFLFEYFSETQRNKGNFPGRFSGRQFSNSRSEMNVSTLELGDSALYLCASSLDQMNTGELFFGEGSRLTVL.

The gene calls are TRBV27 and TRBJ2-1; D gene ambiguous. V lost 10 bases to trimming and J lost 9 bases, with 22 bases between them. CDR1 and CDR2 (germline): MNHEY, SMNVEV (reference sequence). CDR3 size: 14 residues. CDR3 in DNA: TGTGCCACCTCGACAACCATCCCGCCGGCTGAGCAGTTCTTC. Residues: CATSTTIPPAEQFF.

The chain has TRBV11-2 and TRBJ2-5; no definite D call. Germline loops: CDR1 SGHAT, CDR2 FQNNGV. V lost 1 base and J lost 5, with 5 bases in between. CDR3 size: 12 residues. CDR3 bases: TGTGCCAGCAGCTTAGGGGCGGAGACCCAGTACTTC. Translation gives CASSLGAETQYF.

This chain uses TRBV7-2 with TRBJ1-1; TRBD1 agrees at 7 bases. Unmatched junction bases numbered 12, after V lost 7 bases and J lost 4 bases. The CDR3 length is 15 residues. CDR1 is SGHTA, CDR2 FQGNSA, per germline. The CDR3 protein is CASTYRGAVGTEAFF. In DNA form, the CDR3 reads TGTGCCAGCACCTACAGGGGCGCGGTTGGCACTGAAGCTTTCTTT.

The chain joins TRBV11-2 to TRBJ1-2, with D possibly TRBD1 on 6 matching bases. Trimming took 3 bases from V and 8 from J, leaving 13 bases between them. The CDR3 extends over 13 amino acids. The germline gives CDR1 SGHAT, CDR2 FQNNGV. The CDR3 loop is CASSFGAGAGYTF. The CDR3 nucleotides are TGTGCCAGCAGCTTTGGGGCAGGGGCCGGCTACACCTTC.

This sequence joins TRBV4-3 and TRBJ1-6; TRBD1 might be the D (6 bases). CDR3 length: 13 residues. Germline V gives CDR1 LGHNA, CDR2 YSLEER. Between the trimmed V and J ends, which lost 1 base and 11 bases, there was a span of 9 bases. This CDR3 reads CASSQVEGAPLHF. The CDR3 nucleotides are TGCGCCAGCAGCCAAGTCGAGGGGGCACCCCTCCACTTT.

This clone was recorded once. The CDR3 DNA follows: TGTGCCAGCAGCTTAGGGGAAGGGAGTTATGGCTACACCTTC. It yields the protein CASSLGEGSYGYTF. The genes are TRBV7-9 and TRBJ1-2; D is undetermined. The CDR3 has 14 residues. Germline lookup yields CDR1 SEHNR and CDR2 FQNEAQ (reference sequence). V was cut by 1 base and J by 5 bases, with 11 bases left in between.

The chain carries TRBV7-9 and TRBJ2-5; D is unresolved. Germline assignment: CDR1 SEHNR and CDR2 FQNEAQ (reference sequence). CDR3 length: 12 amino acids. The V end lost 3 bases, the J end lost 1 base, and 3 bases lay between the germline ends. The CDR3 is CASSFGQETQYF. The CDR3 DNA is TGTGCCAGCAGCTTCGGCCAAGAGACCCAGTACTTC.

The chain recombines TRBV7-9 with TRBJ2-7, with D perhaps matching TRBD1 (5 bases). Deletions cut 5 bases from V and 3 bases from J, with 20 bases between. Germline-derived CDR1 and CDR2 are SEHNR and FQNEAQ (reference sequence). The CDR3 length is 16 residues. In DNA, the CDR3 is TGTGCCAGCAGCGACGACTTCGACAGTACGCTCTACGAGCAGTACTTC. Protein: CASSDDFDSTLYEQYF.

The chain is built from TRBV4-1 and TRBJ1-1; D possibly corresponds to TRBD1 (6 bases). Germline-derived CDR1 and CDR2 are MGHRA and YSYEKL. There are 14 residues in the CDR3. Trimming took 1 base from V and 4 from J, leaving 10 bases between them. CDR3 residues: CASSQGNRATEAFF. In DNA, the CDR3 is TGCGCCAGCAGCCAAGGGAACAGGGCCACTGAAGCTTTCTTT.

CDR3 loop: CASSFGQVGQPQHF. The CDR3 DNA reads TGCGCCAGCAGCTTTGGACAGGTGGGTCAGCCCCAGCATTTT. This chain connects TRBV5-1 to TRBJ1-5; 7 bases match TRBD1. The length of the CDR3 is 14 residues. The germline V gene has CDR1 SGHRS and CDR2 YFSETQ. After removal of 2 bases from V and 6 bases from J, the junction contained 5 bases not matched to a gene.

This rearrangement joins TRBV27 to TRBJ2-7; 7 bases agree with TRBD1. V gave up 4 bases and J gave up 3 bases; unmatched junction bases: 12. Germline V CDR1 and CDR2: MNHEY, SMNVEV (reference sequence). CDR3 size: 16 residues. The CDR3 DNA follows: TGTGCCAGCAGTTCCCAACCGGGACAGCGAGGCTACGAGCAGTACTTC. This translates into CASSSQPGQRGYEQYF.

This clone appeared a single time. This chain connects TRBV5-1 to TRBJ2-2, with a weak D call TRBD2 (7 bases). V shed 4 bases and J shed 0 bases, with 10 bases lying between them. The CDR3 is 15 amino acids. The germline gives CDR1 SGHRS, CDR2 YFSETQ. The CDR3 reads CASSRGAPNTGELFF. The CDR3 DNA sequence: TGCGCCAGCAGCCGGGGGGCCCCGAACACCGGGGAGCTGTTTTTT.

This clone showed up just once. This rearrangement joins TRBV30 to TRBJ2-6; the D gene is possibly TRBD2 (5 bases). V lost 2 bases to trimming and J lost 4 bases, with 6 bases between them. There are 13 residues in the CDR3. Germline values: CDR1 GTSNPN, CDR2 SVGIG (reference sequence). The CDR3 loop reads CAWSTGGANVLTF. CDR3 DNA: TGTGCCTGGAGTACGGGAGGGGCCAACGTCCTGACTTTC.

This chain's CDR3 is CASSLGESNQPQHF. CDR3 nucleotide sequence: TGTGCCAGCAGCTTAGGGGAGAGCAATCAGCCCCAGCATTTT. J is TRBJ1-5 and V is TRBV7-9; D remains ambiguous. The CDR3 is made up of 14 amino acids. Deletions cut 1 base from V and 1 base from J, with 5 bases between. CDR1 and CDR2 (germline): SEHNR, FQNEAQ (reference sequence).

The chain links TRBV4-1 to TRBJ1-4; D gene ambiguous. Germline V gene sequence: CDR1 MGHRA, CDR2 YSYEKL. The CDR3 has 17 residues. Deletions cut 1 base from V and 4 bases from J, with 16 bases between. DNA for the CDR3: TGCGCCAGCAGCCAAGCCTTCCCATTTAGAATTAATGAAAAACTGTTTTTT. Its translation is CASSQAFPFRINEKLFF.

The V and J genes are TRBV6-5 and TRBJ1-3; D uncertain. CDR1 and CDR2 (germline): MNHEY, SVGAGI. CDR3 length: 14 residues. The V and J ends lost 4 bases and 0 bases respectively, with 7 bases between them. CDR3 coding DNA: TGTGCCAGCAGTTTGCGAATCTCTGGAAACACCATATATTTT. Its translation: CASSLRISGNTIYF.

The chain uses TRBV2 and TRBJ2-4, with D hard to call. CDR3 length: 15 amino acids. The V and J ends lost 4 bases and 0 bases respectively, with 10 bases between them. CDR1 is SNHLY, CDR2 FYNNEI, per germline. The CDR3 DNA follows: TGTGCCAGCAGTGTACAGCTTCTAGCCAAAAACATTCAGTACTTC. As protein: CASSVQLLAKNIQYF.

A single count supports this clone. V usage is TRBV14 and J usage is TRBJ2-7, with TRBD2 identical over 8 bases. CDR3 length equals 14 residues. Trimming at V came to 5 bases and at J to 5 bases, leaving 8 bases not matched to a gene. Germline V gene lookup returns CDR1 SGHDN and CDR2 FVKESK. Here the CDR3 DNA reads TGTGCCAGCAGCACCTTGCGGGGGGCCCACGAGCAGTACTTC. As protein: CASSTLRGAHEQYF. The full variable domain, with the rest looked up from reference TRBV14 and TRBJ2-7, is EAGVTQFPSHSVIEKGQTVTLRCDPISGHDNLYWYRRVMGKEIKFLLHFVKESKQDESGMPNNRFLAERTGGTYSTLKVQPAELEDSGVYFCASSTLRGAHEQYFGPGTRLTVT.

The rearrangement uses TRBV18 and TRBJ2-7, with 9 bases identical to TRBD1. With V trimmed by 5 bases and J by 3 bases, 2 bases remained unmatched. Germline V gene data show CDR1 as KGHSH and CDR2 as LQKENI. The CDR3 has 13 residues. DNA for the CDR3: TGTGCCAGCTCAGGGACAGGGCTCTACGAGCAGTACTTC. Amino acid sequence: CASSGTGLYEQYF.

The chain has TRBV5-6 and TRBJ1-1; no clear D. V gave up 4 bases and J gave up 3 bases, with 10 bases separating them. The germline gives CDR1 SGHDT, CDR2 YYEEEE. The CDR3 spans 13 residues. Written as DNA, the CDR3 is TGTGCCAGCAGCCCGGGAGGAGACACTGAAGCTTTCTTT. It codes for CASSPGGDTEAFF.

This clone appeared a single time. The J gene is TRBJ2-2, the V gene TRBV5-4; 8 bases map to TRBD2. The CDR3 has 17 amino acids. The germline V gene has CDR1 SGHNT and CDR2 YYREEE (reference sequence). With V trimmed by 0 bases and J by 5 bases, 9 bases remained unmatched. This chain's CDR3 is CASSLVPAGGLTGELFF. CDR3 sequence (DNA): TGTGCCAGCAGCTTGGTCCCGGCGGGGGGTTTAACCGGGGAGCTGTTTTTT.

This clone showed up just once. The CDR3 spells CASRGGENTGELFF. CDR3 in DNA: TGTGCCAGCAGGGGGGGAGAAAACACCGGGGAGCTGTTTTTT. The V call is TRBV7-8, the J call TRBJ2-2, with a possible D match to TRBD2 (6 bases). V lost 6 bases and J 2 bases, leaving 10 bases between the germline ends. The CDR3 totals 14 residues. Germline V gene sequence: CDR1 SGHVS, CDR2 FQNEAQ.